Shown below are 22 T cell receptor beta chains from a single sample sequenced in a study of Graves' ophthalmopathy and Graves' hyperthyroidism. From RNA, the CDR3 regions of TCR beta chains were amplified and sequenced. Amplification began with first-round RT-PCR using HTBI primers, then second-round multiplex PCR was performed. Each CDR3 protein is one row after TCRdb ran MiXCR on the multiplex PCR reads. The sample holds just over 400,000 distinct CDR3 sequences; 21% are singletons and the top ten take roughly 3%. The material sequenced was peripheral blood. These TCRs come from a woman aged 18-29 years with stable Graves' hyperthyroidism.

This clonotype came up many times. The chain joins TRBV12-5 to TRBJ1-1, with a weak D call TRBD1 (6 bases). Trimming shortened V by 3 bases and J by 5 bases, and 16 bases separated the two germline ends. The CDR3 loop spans 15 amino acids. Looked up from germline, CDR1 is LGHNT and CDR2 is FRNRAP. CDR3 residues: CASGFVSGGRTEAFF. As DNA, the CDR3 is TGTGCTAGTGGTTTCGTCTCCGGGGGCAGGACTGAAGCTTTCTTT.

This clonotype appeared many times. This chain connects TRBV2 to TRBJ2-2; 10 bases are shared with TRBD2. This CDR3 is 14 amino acids long. Germline lookup yields CDR1 SNHLY and CDR2 FYNNEI. V trimming: 6 bases; J trimming: 4 bases; junction bases outside the gene matches: 2. CDR3 residues: CASRVAGGTGELFF. Written as DNA, the CDR3 is TGTGCCAGCAGGGTAGCGGGAGGCACCGGGGAGCTGTTTTTT.

This clonotype was seen ten or more times. CDR3 sequence reads: CASSQVGSGRTLRETQYF. The CDR3 nucleotides read TGTGCCAGCAGCCAAGTTGGCAGCGGACGTACCCTTCGGGAGACCCAGTACTTC. The J gene is TRBJ2-5, the V gene TRBV14; perhaps TRBD2 as D (5 bases). Germline lookup yields CDR1 SGHDN and CDR2 FVKESK. V was trimmed by 1 base and J by 5 bases, leaving 23 bases between them. CDR3 length equals 18 residues.

This clonotype was seen more than once but under ten times. The rearrangement joins TRBV6-5 to TRBJ2-7; TRBD1 matches 7 bases. The CDR3 length is 13 residues. V trimming: 2 bases; J trimming: 6 bases; junction bases outside the gene matches: 4. Per germline, CDR1 MNHEY and CDR2 SVGAGI. The CDR3 DNA reads TGTGCCAGCAGTTACACTGGGACAGCCGAGCAGTACTTC. The encoded protein is CASSYTGTAEQYF.

This clonotype showed up many times. The chain has TRBV13 and TRBJ1-1; D call uncertain. CDR3 length: 17 residues. Germline-derived CDR1 and CDR2 are PRHDT and FYEKMQ (reference sequence). The V end lost 2 bases, the J end lost 1 base, and 17 bases lay between the germline ends. The CDR3: CASSLRVRSTANTEAFF. The CDR3 DNA reads TGTGCCAGCAGCTTAAGGGTAAGGTCCACAGCGAACACTGAAGCTTTCTTT.

This clonotype was seen only a few times. CDR3 loop: CSAVNSNYGYTF. CDR3 nucleotides: TGCAGTGCCGTAAACAGTAACTATGGCTACACCTTC. The genes are TRBV20-1 and TRBJ1-2; D unclear. V dropped 6 bases and J dropped 1 base, with 9 bases sitting between them. Germline lookup yields CDR1 DFQATT and CDR2 SNEGSKA (reference sequence). The CDR3 spans 12 residues.

This clonotype was picked up many times. J is TRBJ1-5 and V is TRBV7-2, with D perhaps matching TRBD1 (6 bases). V was trimmed by 5 bases and J by 3 bases, leaving 11 bases between them. CDR1 and CDR2 from the germline V gene are SGHTA and FQGNSA. The CDR3 has 14 residues. The CDR3 bases are TGTGCCAGCAGCCTGGACAGTCCCAATCAGCCCCAGCATTTT. It specifies CASSLDSPNQPQHF.

This clonotype was seen ten or more times. V usage is TRBV20-1 and J usage is TRBJ2-6, with 8 bases that match TRBD1. The V gene end was trimmed by 4 bases and the J gene end by 3 bases; junction bases not matched to a gene: 5. Germline V gene lookup returns CDR1 DFQATT and CDR2 SNEGSKA (reference sequence). The CDR3 is made up of 15 amino acids. The CDR3 nucleotides read TGCAGTGCTATCTCGGACAGGGATGGGGCCAACGTCCTGACTTTC. It codes for CSAISDRDGANVLTF.

Ten or more counts support this clonotype. The genes are TRBV12-3 or TRBV12-4 and TRBJ1-1; 7 bases map to TRBD1. The length of the CDR3 is 17 residues. V was clipped by 4 bases and J by 4 bases; unmatched bases: 15. CDR3 loop: CASSSLTGLDVFTEAFF. CDR3 nucleotides: TGTGCCAGCAGTTCATTGACAGGGTTAGACGTCTTCACTGAAGCTTTCTTT.

This clonotype was recorded at least ten times. V gene TRBV20-1 combines with J gene TRBJ2-5, with a possible D match to TRBD1 (6 bases). The V gene's germline CDR1 is DFQATT and CDR2 SNEGSKA (reference sequence). V was cut by 3 bases and J by 2 bases, with 13 bases left in between. The CDR3 length is 14 residues. Written as DNA, the CDR3 is TGCAGTGCTAGTTACAGGGCTGCACAAGAGACCCAGTACTTC. Protein sequence: CSASYRAAQETQYF.

V gene TRBV27 combines with J gene TRBJ2-7, with TRBD1 identical over 7 bases. The CDR3 has 16 residues. The J segment lost 4 bases and the V segment lost 6 bases, leaving 15 bases of the junction unmatched. The germline V gene encodes CDR1 MNHEY and CDR2 SMNVEV (reference sequence). The DNA of the CDR3 is TGTGCCAGCAGGACTTATGACAGGGACAAAGGGTACGAGCAGTACTTC. Amino acids: CASRTYDRDKGYEQYF.

This clonotype occurred many times. The chain carries TRBV29-1 and TRBJ1-5; 7 bases line up with TRBD1. V lost 6 bases and J lost 4; bases outside the gene matches: 6. From germline, CDR1 is SQVTM and CDR2 ANQGSEA. The CDR3 runs to 13 residues. The DNA for the CDR3 is TGCAGCGTCAGCGGGACAGCTAATCAGCCCCAGCATTTT. This codes for CSVSGTANQPQHF.

This clonotype was recorded at least ten times. The chain couples TRBV12-3 or TRBV12-4 to TRBJ1-5; D ambiguous. With 1 base removed from V and 6 bases from J, the gap between germline ends came to 7 bases. The CDR3 has 13 amino acids. CDR3 loop: CASSLGISQPQHF. In DNA form, the CDR3 reads TGTGCCAGCAGTTTAGGGATAAGTCAGCCCCAGCATTTT.

This clonotype was recorded a few times. The chain couples TRBV29-1 to TRBJ2-2; D is ambiguous. Trimming removed 3 bases from V and 1 base from J, with 6 bases in between. CDR1 and CDR2 from the germline V gene are SQVTM and ANQGSEA. CDR3 length equals 13 residues. The DNA for the CDR3 is TGCAGCGTTGATTCGAAGAACACCGGGGAGCTGTTTTTT. It yields the protein CSVDSKNTGELFF.

This clonotype was found many times. The chain recombines TRBV12-3 or TRBV12-4 with TRBJ2-2; D is unresolved. The CDR3 sequence is 14 residues long. Trimming left V 3 bases short and J 1 base short, with 6 bases between. The CDR3 nucleotides read TGTGCCAGCAGTTTCGACCGGAACACCGGGGAGCTGTTTTTT. Its protein product is CASSFDRNTGELFF.

The chain has TRBV4-2 and TRBJ2-7; perhaps TRBD1 as D (6 bases). The CDR3 has 15 residues. Trimming took 0 bases from V and 4 from J, leaving 13 bases between them. Germline CDR1 and CDR2: LGHNA and YNFKEQ. This CDR3 is CASSQDGGRTYEQYF. CDR3 DNA sequence: TGTGCCAGCAGCCAAGATGGGGGCAGGACATACGAGCAGTACTTC.

There are many counts of this clonotype. This CDR3 reads CASSAAVGGETQYF. Here the CDR3 DNA reads TGTGCCAGCAGCGCCGCCGTGGGGGGAGAGACCCAGTACTTC. The chain employs TRBV9 and TRBJ2-5; perhaps TRBD2 as D (6 bases). Germline V gene lookup returns CDR1 SGDLS and CDR2 YYNGEE. Between the trimmed V and J ends, which lost 3 bases and 4 bases, there was a span of 13 bases. The CDR3 has 14 amino acids.

This clonotype was seen repeatedly, ten times or more. V is TRBV11-1 and J is TRBJ1-2; D might be TRBD1 (6 bases). The CDR3 runs to 14 residues. V dropped 5 bases and J dropped 4 bases, with 14 bases sitting between them. CDR1 and CDR2 (germline): SGHAT, FQDESV (reference sequence). CDR3 residues: CASSPLGGAYGYTF. The CDR3 nucleotides read TGTGCCAGCAGCCCCCTGGGGGGGGCCTATGGCTACACCTTC.

This clonotype was observed a single time. The chain recombines TRBV29-1 with TRBJ1-2, with D possibly matching TRBD1 (5 bases). Trimming removed 0 bases at V and 0 bases at J, with 14 bases between. This CDR3 comprises 16 residues. The V gene's germline CDR1 is SQVTM and CDR2 ANQGSEA. CDR3 nucleotide sequence: TGCAGCGTTGAAGATCATAGCAGGGAAACTAACTATGGCTACACCTTC. Amino acids: CSVEDHSRETNYGYTF.

The V call is TRBV12-3 or TRBV12-4, the J call TRBJ1-3; maybe TRBD1 (5 bases). The CDR3 covers 15 residues. Trimming stripped 7 bases from V and 2 bases from J, with 15 bases between. CDR3 DNA: TGTGCCAGCAACCTAGCGGGGGGAGCTGGAAACACCATATATTTT. It translates to CASNLAGGAGNTIYF.

This sequence joins TRBV12-3 or TRBV12-4 and TRBJ1-2; 11 bases line up with TRBD1. V gave up 8 bases and J gave up 2 bases; unmatched junction bases: 7. CDR3 size: 15 residues. The CDR3 DNA sequence: TGTGCCAGCGATGACGGGACAGGGGGAAACTATGGCTACACCTTC. It specifies CASDDGTGGNYGYTF.

The rearrangement links TRBV19 to TRBJ1-2; possibly TRBD1 for D (5 bases). The CDR3 sequence is 14 residues long. Germline CDR1 reads LNHDA; CDR2 reads SQIVND (reference sequence). V lost 1 base and J lost 6, with 12 bases in between. This CDR3 is CASSIVGRVDGYTF. The CDR3 region has the DNA TGTGCCAGTAGTATAGTTGGCAGGGTCGATGGCTACACCTTC.